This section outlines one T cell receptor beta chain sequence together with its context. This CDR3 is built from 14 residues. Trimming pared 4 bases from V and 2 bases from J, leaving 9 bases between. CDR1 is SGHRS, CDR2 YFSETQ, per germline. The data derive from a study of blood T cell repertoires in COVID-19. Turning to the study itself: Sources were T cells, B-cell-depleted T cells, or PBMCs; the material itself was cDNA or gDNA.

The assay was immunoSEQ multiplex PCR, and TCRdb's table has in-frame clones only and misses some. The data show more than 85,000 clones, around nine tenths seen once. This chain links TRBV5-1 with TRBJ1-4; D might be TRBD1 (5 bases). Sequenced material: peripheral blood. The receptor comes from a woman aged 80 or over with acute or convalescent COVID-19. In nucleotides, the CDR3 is TGCGCCAGCAGCCTACGGGGGACTAATGAAAAACTGTTTTTT. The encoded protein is CASSLRGTNEKLFF.